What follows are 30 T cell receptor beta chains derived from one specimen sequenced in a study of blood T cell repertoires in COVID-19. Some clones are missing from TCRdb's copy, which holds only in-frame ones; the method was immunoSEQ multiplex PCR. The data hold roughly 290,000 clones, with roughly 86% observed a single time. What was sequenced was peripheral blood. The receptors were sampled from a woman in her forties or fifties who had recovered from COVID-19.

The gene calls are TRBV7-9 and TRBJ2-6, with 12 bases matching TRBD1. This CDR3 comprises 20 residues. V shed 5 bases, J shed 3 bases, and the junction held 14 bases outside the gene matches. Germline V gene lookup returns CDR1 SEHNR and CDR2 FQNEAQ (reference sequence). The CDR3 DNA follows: TGTGCCAGCAGCAGATCTTTCCCGGGACAGGGGGCAGGTGGGGCCAACGTCCTGACTTTC. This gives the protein CASSRSFPGQGAGGANVLTF.

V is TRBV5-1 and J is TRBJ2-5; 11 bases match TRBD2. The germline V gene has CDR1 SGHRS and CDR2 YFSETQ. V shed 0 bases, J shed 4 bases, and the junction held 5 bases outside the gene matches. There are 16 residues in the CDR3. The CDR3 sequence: CASSLASGLAGETQYF. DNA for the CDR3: TGCGCCAGCAGCTTGGCCTCTGGACTAGCGGGAGAGACCCAGTACTTC.

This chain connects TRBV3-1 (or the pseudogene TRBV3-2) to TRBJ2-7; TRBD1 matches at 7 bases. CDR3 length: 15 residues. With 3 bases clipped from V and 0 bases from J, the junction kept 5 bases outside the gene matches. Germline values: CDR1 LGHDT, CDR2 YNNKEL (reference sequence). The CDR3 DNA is TGTGCCAGCAGCCAGCCTGGGACAGTCTCCTACGAGCAGTACTTC. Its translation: CASSQPGTVSYEQYF.

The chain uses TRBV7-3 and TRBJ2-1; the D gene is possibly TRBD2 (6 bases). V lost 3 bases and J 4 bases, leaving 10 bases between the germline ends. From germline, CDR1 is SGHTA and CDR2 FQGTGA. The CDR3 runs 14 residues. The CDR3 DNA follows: TGTGCCAGCAGCTTGTACGGGGGTTACAATGAGCAGTTCTTC. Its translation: CASSLYGGYNEQFF.

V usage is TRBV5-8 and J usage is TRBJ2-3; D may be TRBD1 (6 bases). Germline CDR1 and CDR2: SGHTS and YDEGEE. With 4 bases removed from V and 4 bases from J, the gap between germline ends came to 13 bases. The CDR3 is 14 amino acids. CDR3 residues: CASSDPQGPDTQYF. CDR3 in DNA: TGTGCCAGCAGCGATCCACAGGGCCCAGATACGCAGTATTTT.

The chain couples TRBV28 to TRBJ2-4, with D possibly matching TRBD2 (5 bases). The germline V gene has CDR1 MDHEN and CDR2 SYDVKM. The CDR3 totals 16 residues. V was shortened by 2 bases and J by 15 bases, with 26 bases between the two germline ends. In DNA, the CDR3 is TGTGCCAGCAGTTTAGTCTTCGGACCAGGAGGAAGAGTATTGTACTTC. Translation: CASSLVFGPGGRVLYF.

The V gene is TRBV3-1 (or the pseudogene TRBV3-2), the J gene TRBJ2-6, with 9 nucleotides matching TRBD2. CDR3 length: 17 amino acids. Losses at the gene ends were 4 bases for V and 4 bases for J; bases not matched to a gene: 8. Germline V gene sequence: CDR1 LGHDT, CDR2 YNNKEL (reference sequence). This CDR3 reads CASSPTSGYGGANVLTF. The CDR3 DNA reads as TGTGCCAGCAGCCCCACTAGCGGGTATGGGGGGGCCAACGTCCTGACTTTC.

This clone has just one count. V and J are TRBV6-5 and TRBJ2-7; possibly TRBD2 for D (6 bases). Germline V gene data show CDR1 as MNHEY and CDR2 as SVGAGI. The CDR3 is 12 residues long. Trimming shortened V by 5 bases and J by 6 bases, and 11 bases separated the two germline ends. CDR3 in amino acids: CASSPRLVEQYF. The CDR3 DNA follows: TGTGCCAGCAGTCCCCGACTAGTCGAGCAGTACTTC.

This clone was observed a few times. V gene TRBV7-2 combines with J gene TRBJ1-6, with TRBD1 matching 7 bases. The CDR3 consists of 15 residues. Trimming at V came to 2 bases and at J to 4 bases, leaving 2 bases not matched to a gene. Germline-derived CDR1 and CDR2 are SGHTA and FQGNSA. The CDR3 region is CASSLTGQYNSPLHF. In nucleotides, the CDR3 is TGTGCCAGCAGCTTAACGGGACAGTATAATTCACCCCTCCACTTT.

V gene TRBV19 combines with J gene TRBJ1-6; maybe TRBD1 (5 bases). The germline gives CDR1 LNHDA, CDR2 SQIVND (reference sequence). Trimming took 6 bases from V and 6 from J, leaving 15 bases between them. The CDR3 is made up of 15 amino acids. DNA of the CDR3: TGTGCCAGTAGCGTATCCCTGACAGCTAATTCACCCCTCCACTTT. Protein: CASSVSLTANSPLHF.

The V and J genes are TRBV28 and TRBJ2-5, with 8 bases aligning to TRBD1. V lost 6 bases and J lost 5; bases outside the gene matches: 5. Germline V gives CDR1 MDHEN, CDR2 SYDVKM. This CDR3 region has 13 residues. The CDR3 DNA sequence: TGTGCCAGCAGCTCAGGGGGCGTGGAGACCCAGTACTTC. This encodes CASSSGGVETQYF. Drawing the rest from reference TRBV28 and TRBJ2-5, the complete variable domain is DVKVTQSSRYLVKRTGEKVFLECVQDMDHENMFWYRQDPGLGLRLIYFSYDVKMKEKGDIPEGYSVSREKKERFSLILESASTNQTSMYLCASSSGGVETQYFGPGTRLLVL.

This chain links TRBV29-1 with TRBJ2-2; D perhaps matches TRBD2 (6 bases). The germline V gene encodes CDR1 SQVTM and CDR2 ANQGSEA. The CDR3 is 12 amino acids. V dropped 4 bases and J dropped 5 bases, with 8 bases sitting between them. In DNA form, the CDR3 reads TGCAGCGTTGTTCGGGGGACCGGGGAGCTGTTTTTT. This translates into CSVVRGTGELFF.

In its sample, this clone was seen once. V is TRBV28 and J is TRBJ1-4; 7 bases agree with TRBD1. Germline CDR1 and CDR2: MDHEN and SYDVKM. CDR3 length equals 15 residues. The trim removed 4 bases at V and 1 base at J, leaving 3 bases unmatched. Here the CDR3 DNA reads TGTGCCAGCAGTTCCCGGGACAGAACTAATGAAAAACTGTTTTTT. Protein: CASSSRDRTNEKLFF.

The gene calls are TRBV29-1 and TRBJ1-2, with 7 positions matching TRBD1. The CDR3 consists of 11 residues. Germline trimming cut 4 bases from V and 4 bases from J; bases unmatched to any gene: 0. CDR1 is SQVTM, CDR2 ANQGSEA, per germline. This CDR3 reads CSVGDSYGYTF. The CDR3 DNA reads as TGCAGCGTTGGGGACAGCTATGGCTACACCTTC.

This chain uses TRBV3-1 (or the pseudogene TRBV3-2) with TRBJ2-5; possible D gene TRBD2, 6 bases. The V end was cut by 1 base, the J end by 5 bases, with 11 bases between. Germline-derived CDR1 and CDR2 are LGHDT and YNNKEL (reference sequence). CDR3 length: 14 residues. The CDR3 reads CASSQAGSGETQYF. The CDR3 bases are TGTGCCAGCAGCCAAGCAGGGAGCGGGGAGACCCAGTACTTC.

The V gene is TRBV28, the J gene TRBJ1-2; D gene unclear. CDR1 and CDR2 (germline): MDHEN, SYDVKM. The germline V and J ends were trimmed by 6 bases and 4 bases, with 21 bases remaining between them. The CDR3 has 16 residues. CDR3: CASSFVSVARGYGYTF. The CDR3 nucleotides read TGTGCCAGCAGCTTCGTCTCGGTGGCGCGGGGCTATGGCTACACCTTC.

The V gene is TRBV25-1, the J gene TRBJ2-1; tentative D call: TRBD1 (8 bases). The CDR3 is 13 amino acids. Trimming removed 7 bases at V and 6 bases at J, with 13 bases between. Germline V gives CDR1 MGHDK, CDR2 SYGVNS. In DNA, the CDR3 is TGTGCCAGCAAAACAGGGGGGGTCAATGAGCAGTTCTTC. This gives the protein CASKTGGVNEQFF.

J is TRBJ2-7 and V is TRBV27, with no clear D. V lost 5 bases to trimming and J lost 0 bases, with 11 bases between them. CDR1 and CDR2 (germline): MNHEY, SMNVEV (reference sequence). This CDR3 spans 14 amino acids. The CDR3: CASSPRTTSYEQYF. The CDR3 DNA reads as TGTGCCAGCAGTCCCCGAACTACCTCCTACGAGCAGTACTTC.

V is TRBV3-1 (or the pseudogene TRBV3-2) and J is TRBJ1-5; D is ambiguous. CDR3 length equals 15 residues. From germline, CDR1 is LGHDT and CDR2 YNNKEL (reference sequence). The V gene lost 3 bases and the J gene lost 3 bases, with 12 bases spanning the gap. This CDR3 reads CASSQGTSLNQPQHF. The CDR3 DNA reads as TGTGCCAGCAGCCAGGGCACGAGTCTCAATCAGCCCCAGCATTTT.

This CDR3 reads CAISGSGSGSETQYF. The CDR3 bases are TGTGCCATCAGTGGGAGCGGGAGCGGAAGTGAGACCCAGTACTTC. This chain links TRBV10-3 with TRBJ2-5; 8 bases line up with TRBD2. Trimming at V came to 4 bases and at J to 5 bases, leaving 9 bases not matched to a gene. CDR1 and CDR2 (germline): ENHRY, SYGVKD. The CDR3 spans 15 residues.

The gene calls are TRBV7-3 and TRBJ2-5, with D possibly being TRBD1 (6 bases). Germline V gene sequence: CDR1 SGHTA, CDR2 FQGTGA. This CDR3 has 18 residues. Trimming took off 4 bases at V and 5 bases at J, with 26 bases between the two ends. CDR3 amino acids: CASSSGPTGQGSEETQYF. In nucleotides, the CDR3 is TGTGCCAGCAGCTCCGGTCCGACAGGCCAGGGTAGCGAGGAGACCCAGTACTTC.

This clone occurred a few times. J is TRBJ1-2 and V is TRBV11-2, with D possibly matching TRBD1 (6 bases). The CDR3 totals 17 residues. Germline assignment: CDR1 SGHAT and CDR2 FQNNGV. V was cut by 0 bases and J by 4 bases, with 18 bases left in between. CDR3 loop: CASSLDQGQPAGYGYTF. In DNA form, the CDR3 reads TGTGCCAGCAGCTTAGATCAAGGACAGCCGGCGGGCTATGGCTACACCTTC. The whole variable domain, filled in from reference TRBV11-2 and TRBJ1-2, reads EAGVAQSPRYKIIEKRQSVAFWCNPISGHATLYWYQQILGQGPKLLIQFQNNGVVDDSQLPKDRFSAERLKGVDSTLKIQPAKLEDSAVYLCASSLDQGQPAGYGYTFGSGTRLTVV.

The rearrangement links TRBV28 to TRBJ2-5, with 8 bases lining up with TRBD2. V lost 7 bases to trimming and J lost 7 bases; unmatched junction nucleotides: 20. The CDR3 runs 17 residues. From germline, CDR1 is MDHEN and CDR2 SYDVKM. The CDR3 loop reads CASKPPGGASLLGTQYF. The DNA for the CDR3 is TGTGCCAGCAAACCTCCCGGGGGGGCCTCTTTACTTGGGACCCAGTACTTC.

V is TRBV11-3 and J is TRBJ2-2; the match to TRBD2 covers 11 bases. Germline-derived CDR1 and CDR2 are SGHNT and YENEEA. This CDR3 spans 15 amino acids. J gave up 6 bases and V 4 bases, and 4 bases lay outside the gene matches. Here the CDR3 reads CASSSRTSGSGELFF. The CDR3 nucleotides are TGTGCCAGCAGCTCGCGGACTAGCGGGTCCGGGGAGCTGTTTTTT.

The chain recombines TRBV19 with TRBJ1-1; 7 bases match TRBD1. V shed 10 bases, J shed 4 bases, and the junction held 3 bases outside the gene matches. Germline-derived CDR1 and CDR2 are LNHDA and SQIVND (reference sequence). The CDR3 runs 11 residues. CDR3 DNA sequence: TGTGCCACCGCAGGGGGCACTGAAGCTTTCTTT. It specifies CATAGGTEAFF.

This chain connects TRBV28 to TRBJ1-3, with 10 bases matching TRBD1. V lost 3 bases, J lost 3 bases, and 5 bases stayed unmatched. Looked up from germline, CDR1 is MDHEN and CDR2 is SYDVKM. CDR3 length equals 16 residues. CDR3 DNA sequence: TGTGCCAGCAGTTTCGGGACAGGGGTTTTTGGAAACACCATATATTTT. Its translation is CASSFGTGVFGNTIYF. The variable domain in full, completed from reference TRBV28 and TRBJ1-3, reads DVKVTQSSRYLVKRTGEKVFLECVQDMDHENMFWYRQDPGLGLRLIYFSYDVKMKEKGDIPEGYSVSREKKERFSLILESASTNQTSMYLCASSFGTGVFGNTIYFGEGSWLTVV.

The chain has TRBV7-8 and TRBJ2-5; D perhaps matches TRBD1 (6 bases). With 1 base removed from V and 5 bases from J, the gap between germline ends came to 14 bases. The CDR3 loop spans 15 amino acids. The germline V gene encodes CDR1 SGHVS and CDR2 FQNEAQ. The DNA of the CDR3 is TGTGCCAGCAGCTTAGGACAGGTCTTAGGGGAGACCCAGTACTTC. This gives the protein CASSLGQVLGETQYF. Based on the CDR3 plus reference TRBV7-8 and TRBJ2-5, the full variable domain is GAGVSQSPRYKVAKRGQDVALRCDPISGHVSLFWYQQALGQGPEFLTYFQNEAQLDKSGLPSDRFFAERPEGSVSTLKIQRTQQEDSAVYLCASSLGQVLGETQYFGPGTRLLVL.

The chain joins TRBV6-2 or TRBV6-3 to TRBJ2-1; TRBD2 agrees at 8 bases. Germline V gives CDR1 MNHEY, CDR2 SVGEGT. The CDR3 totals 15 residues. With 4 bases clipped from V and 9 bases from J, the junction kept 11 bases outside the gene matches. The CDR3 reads CASSLLQRGNSEQFF. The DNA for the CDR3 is TGTGCCAGCAGTTTACTCCAGCGGGGGAATAGTGAGCAGTTCTTC.

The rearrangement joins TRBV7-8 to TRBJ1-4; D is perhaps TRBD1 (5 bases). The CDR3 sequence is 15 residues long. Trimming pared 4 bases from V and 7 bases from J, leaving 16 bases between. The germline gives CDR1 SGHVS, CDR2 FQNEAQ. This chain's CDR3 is CASSSHGGGGEKLFF. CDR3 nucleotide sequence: TGTGCCAGCAGCTCCCACGGGGGAGGAGGTGAAAAACTGTTTTTT. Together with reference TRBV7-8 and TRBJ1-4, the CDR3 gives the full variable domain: GAGVSQSPRYKVAKRGQDVALRCDPISGHVSLFWYQQALGQGPEFLTYFQNEAQLDKSGLPSDRFFAERPEGSVSTLKIQRTQQEDSAVYLCASSSHGGGGEKLFFGSGTQLSVL.

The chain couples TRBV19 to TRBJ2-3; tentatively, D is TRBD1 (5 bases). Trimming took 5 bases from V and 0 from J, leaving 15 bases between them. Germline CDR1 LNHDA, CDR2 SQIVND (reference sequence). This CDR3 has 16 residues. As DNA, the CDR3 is TGTGCCAGTAGTCCCCGGACAATTACGAGCACAGATACGCAGTATTTT. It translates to CASSPRTITSTDTQYF.